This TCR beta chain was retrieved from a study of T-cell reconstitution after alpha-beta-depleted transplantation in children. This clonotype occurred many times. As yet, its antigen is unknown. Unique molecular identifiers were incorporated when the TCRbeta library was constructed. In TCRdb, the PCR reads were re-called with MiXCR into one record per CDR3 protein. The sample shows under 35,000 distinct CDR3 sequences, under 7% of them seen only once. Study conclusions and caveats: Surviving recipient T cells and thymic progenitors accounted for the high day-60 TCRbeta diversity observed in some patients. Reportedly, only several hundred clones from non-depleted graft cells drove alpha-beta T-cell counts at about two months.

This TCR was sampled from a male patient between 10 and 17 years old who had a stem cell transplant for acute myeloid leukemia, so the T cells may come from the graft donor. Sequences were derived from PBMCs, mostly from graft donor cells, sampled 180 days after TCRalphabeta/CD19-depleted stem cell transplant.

The CDR3 DNA reads as TGTGCCAGCAGCCGGACAGGCGATAATTCACCCCTCCACTTT. This codes for CASSRTGDNSPLHF. V usage is TRBV12-3 or TRBV12-4 and J usage is TRBJ1-6; 7 bases are a match to TRBD1. J was trimmed by 5 bases and V by 6 bases; bases with no gene match: 4. This CDR3 contains 14 residues.